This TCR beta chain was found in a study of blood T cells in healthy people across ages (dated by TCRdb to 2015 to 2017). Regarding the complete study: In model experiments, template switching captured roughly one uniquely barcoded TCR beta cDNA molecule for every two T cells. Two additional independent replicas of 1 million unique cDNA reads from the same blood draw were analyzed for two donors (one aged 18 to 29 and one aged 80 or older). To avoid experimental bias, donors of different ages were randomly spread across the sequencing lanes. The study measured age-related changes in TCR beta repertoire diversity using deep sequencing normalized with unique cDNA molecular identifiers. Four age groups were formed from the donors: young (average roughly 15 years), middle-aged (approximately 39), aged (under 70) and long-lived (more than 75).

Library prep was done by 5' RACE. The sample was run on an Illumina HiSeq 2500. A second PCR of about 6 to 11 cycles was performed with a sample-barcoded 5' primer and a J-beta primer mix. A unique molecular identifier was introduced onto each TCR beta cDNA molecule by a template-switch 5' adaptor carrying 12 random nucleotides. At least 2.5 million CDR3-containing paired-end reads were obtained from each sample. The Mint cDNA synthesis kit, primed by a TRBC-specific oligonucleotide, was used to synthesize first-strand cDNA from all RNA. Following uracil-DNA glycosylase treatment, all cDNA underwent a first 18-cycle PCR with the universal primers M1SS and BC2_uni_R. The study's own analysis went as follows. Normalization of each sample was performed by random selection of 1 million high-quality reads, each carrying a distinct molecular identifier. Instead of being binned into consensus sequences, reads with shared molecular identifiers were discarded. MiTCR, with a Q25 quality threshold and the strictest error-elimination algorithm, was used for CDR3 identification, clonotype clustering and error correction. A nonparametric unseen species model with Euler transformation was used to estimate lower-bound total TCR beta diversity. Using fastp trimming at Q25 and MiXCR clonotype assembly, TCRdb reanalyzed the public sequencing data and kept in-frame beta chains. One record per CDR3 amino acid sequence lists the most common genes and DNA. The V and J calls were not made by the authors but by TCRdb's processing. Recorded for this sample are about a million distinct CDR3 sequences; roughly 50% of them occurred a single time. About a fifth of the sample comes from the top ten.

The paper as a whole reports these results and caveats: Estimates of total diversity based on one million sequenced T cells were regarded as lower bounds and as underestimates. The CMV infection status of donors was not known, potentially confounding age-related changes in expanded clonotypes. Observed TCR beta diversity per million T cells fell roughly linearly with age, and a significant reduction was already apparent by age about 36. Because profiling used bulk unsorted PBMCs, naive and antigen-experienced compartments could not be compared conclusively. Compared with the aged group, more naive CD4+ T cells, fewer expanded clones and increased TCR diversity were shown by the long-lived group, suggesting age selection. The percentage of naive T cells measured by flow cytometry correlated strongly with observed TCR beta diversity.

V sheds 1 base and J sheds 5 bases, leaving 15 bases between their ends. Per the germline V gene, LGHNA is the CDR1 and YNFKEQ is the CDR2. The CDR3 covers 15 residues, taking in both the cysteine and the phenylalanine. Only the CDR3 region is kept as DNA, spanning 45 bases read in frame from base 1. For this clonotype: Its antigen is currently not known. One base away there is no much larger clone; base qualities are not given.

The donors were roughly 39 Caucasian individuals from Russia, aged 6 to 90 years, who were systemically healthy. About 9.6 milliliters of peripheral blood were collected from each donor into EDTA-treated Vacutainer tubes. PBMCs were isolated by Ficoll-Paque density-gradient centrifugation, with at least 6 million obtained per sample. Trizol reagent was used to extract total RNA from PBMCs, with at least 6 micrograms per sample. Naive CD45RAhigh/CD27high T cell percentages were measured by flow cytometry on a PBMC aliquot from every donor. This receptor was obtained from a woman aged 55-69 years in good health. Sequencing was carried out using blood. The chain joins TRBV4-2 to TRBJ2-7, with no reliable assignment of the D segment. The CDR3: CASSQVQISPDEQYF. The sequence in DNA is TGTGCCAGCAGCCAAGTTCAGATCTCCCCCGACGAGCAGTACTTC.